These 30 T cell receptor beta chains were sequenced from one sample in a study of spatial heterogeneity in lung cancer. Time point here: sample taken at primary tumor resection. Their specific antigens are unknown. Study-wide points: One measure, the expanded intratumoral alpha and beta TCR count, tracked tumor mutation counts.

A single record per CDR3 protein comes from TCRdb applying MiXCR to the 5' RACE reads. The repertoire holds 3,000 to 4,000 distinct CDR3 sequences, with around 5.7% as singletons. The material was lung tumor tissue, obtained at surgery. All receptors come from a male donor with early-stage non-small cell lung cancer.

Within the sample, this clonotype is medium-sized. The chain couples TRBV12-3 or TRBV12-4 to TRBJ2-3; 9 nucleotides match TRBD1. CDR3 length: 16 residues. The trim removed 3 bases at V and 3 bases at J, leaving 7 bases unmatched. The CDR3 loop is CASSLGNRGLTDTQYF. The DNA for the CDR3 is TGTGCCAGCAGTTTGGGAAACAGGGGGCTAACAGATACGCAGTATTTT.

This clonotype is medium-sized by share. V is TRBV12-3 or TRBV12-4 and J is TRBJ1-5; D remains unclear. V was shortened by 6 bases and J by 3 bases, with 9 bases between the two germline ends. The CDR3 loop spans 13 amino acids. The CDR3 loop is CASSRGYNQPQHF. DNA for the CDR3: TGTGCCAGCAGCCGTGGATACAATCAGCCCCAGCATTTT.

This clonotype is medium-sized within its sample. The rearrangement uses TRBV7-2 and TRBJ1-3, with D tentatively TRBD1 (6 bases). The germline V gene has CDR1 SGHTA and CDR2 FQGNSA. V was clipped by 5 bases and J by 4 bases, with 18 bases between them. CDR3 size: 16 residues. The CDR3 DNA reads TGTGCCAGCAGCCCCTCGACAGGCTTGGGAGGAAACACCATATATTTT. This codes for CASSPSTGLGGNTIYF. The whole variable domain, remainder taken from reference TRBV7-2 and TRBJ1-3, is GAGVSQSPSNKVTEKGKDVELRCDPISGHTALYWYRQSLGQGLEFLIYFQGNSAPDKSGLPSDRFSAERTGGSVSTLTIQRTQQEDSAVYLCASSPSTGLGGNTIYFGEGSWLTVV.

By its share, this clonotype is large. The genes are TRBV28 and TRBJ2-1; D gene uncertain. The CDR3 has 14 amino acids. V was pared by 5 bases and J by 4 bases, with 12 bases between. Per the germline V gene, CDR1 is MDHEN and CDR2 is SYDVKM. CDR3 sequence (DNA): TGTGCCAGCAGTCCCTACGACGGGTACAATGAGCAGTTCTTC. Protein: CASSPYDGYNEQFF.

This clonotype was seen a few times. CDR3 DNA: TGTGCCAGTAGTGAGCCAAGCACTCTGAGGGATGAGCAGTTCTTC. This translates into CASSEPSTLRDEQFF. The rearrangement links TRBV19 to TRBJ2-1; tentative D call: TRBD2 (5 bases). The germline gives CDR1 LNHDA, CDR2 SQIVND (reference sequence). This CDR3 contains 15 residues. V was clipped by 5 bases and J by 8 bases, with 19 bases between them.

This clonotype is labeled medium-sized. CDR3 amino acids: CASRLGQGAFEQYF. The DNA of the CDR3 is TGTGCCAGCAGACTTGGACAGGGGGCTTTCGAGCAGTACTTC. This chain joins TRBV27 and TRBJ2-7; 11 bases line up with TRBD1. V lost 6 bases to trimming and J lost 6 bases; unmatched junction nucleotides: 7. The CDR3 extends over 14 amino acids. Germline V gene lookup returns CDR1 MNHEY and CDR2 SMNVEV (reference sequence).

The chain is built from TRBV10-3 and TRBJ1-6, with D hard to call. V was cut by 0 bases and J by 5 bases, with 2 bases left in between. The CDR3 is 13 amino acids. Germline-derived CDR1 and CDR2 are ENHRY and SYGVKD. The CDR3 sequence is CAISESDNSPLHF. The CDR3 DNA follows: TGTGCCATCAGTGAGTCGGATAATTCACCCCTCCACTTT.

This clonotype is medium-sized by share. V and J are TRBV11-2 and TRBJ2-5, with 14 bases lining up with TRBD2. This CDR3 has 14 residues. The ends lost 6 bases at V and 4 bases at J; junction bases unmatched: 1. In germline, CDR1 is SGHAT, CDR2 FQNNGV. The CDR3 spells CASRGTSGGETQYF. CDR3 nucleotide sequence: TGTGCCAGCAGGGGGACTAGCGGGGGAGAGACCCAGTACTTC.

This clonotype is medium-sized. The CDR3 is CSAQDRGGSDTQYF. The CDR3 coding sequence is TGCAGTGCTCAGGACAGGGGGGGATCAGATACGCAGTATTTT. The chain recombines TRBV20-1 with TRBJ2-3; 10 positions match TRBD1. This CDR3 is built from 14 residues. Germline V gives CDR1 DFQATT, CDR2 SNEGSKA (reference sequence). Unmatched junction bases numbered 6, after V lost 5 bases and J lost 4 bases.

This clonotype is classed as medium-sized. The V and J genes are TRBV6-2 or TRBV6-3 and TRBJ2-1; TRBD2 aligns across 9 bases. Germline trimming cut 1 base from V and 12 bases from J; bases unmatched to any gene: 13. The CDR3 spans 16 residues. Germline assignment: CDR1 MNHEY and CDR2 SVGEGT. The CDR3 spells CASSYYPAGGSTGQFF. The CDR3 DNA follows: TGTGCCAGCAGTTACTACCCAGCGGGGGGAAGTACAGGGCAGTTCTTC.

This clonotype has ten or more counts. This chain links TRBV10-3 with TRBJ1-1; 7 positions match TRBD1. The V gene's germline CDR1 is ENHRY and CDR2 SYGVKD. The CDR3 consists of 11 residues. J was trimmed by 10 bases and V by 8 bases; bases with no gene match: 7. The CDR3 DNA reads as TGTGCCATCTTGACAGGGAACGGAGCTTTCTTT. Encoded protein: CAILTGNGAFF.

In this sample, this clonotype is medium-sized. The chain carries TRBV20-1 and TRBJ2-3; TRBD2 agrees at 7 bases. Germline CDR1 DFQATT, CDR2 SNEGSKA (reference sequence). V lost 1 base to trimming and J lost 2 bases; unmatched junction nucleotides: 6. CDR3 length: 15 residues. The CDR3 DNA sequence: TGCAGTGCTAGAGTCGGACTAGATTACACAGATACGCAGTATTTT. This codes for CSARVGLDYTDTQYF.

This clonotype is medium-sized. The CDR3 protein is CSARDASGGETQYF. The CDR3 DNA is TGCAGTGCTAGAGATGCTAGCGGGGGAGAGACCCAGTACTTC. The J gene is TRBJ2-5, the V gene TRBV20-1; 10 bases match TRBD2. CDR1 and CDR2 from the germline V gene are DFQATT and SNEGSKA (reference sequence). The trim removed 0 bases at V and 4 bases at J, leaving 2 bases unmatched. The CDR3 covers 14 residues.

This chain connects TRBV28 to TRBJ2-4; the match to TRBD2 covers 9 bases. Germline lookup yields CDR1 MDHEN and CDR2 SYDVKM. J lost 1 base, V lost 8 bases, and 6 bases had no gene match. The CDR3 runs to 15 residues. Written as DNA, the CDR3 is TGTGCCAGCGTGGGGGCGGGAGGGGCCAAAAACATTCAGTACTTC. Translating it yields CASVGAGGAKNIQYF.

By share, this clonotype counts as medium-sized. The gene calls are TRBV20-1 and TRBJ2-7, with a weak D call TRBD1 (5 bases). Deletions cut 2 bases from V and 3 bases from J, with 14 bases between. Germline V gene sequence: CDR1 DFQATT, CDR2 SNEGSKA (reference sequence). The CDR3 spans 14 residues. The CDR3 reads CSARSWTLGYEQYF. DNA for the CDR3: TGCAGTGCTAGATCCTGGACACTGGGCTACGAGCAGTACTTC.

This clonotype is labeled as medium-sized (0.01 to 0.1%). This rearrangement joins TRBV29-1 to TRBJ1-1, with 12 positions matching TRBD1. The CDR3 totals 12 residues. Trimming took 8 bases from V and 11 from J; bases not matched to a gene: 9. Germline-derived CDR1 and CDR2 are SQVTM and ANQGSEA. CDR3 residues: CSPRDRGRLAFF. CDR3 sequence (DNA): TGCAGCCCCCGGGACAGGGGGCGTCTGGCTTTCTTT.

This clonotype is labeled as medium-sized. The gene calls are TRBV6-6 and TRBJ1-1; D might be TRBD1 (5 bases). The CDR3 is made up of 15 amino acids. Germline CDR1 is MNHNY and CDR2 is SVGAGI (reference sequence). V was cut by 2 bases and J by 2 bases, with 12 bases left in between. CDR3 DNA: TGTGCCAGCAGTTACGGGGACCGGATTAACACTGAAGCTTTCTTT. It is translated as CASSYGDRINTEAFF.

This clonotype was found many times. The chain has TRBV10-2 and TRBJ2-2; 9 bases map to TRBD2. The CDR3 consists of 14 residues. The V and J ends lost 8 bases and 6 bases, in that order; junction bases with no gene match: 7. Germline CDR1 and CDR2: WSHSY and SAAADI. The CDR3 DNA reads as TGCGCCAGCCATGGCGGGAGGGCCGCCGGGGAGCTGTTTTTT. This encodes CASHGGRAAGELFF.

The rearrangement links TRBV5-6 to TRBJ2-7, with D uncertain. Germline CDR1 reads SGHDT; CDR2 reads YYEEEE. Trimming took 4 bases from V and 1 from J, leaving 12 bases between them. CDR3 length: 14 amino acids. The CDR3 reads CASSLLGESYEQYF. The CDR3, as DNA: TGTGCCAGCAGCCTCCTCGGAGAGTCCTACGAGCAGTACTTC.

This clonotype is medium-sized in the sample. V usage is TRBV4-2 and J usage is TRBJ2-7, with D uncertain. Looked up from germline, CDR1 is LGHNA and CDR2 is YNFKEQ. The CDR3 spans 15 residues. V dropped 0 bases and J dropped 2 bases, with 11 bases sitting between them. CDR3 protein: CASSQDISGTYEQYF. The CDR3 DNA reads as TGTGCCAGCAGCCAAGATATATCGGGCACCTACGAGCAGTACTTC.

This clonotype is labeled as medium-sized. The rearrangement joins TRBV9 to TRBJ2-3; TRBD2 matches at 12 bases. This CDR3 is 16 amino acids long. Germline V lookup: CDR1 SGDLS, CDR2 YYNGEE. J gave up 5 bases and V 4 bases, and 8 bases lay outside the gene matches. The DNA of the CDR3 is TGTGCCAGCAGCTCCGGAGAGGGACTAGCGGGAGATACGCAGTATTTT. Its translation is CASSSGEGLAGDTQYF.

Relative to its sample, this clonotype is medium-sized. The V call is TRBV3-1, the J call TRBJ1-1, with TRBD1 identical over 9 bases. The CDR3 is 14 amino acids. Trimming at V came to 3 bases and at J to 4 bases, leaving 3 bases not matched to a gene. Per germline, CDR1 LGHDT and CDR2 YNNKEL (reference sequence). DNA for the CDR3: TGTGCCAGCAGCCATGGGACAGGGAGCACTGAAGCTTTCTTT. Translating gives CASSHGTGSTEAFF.

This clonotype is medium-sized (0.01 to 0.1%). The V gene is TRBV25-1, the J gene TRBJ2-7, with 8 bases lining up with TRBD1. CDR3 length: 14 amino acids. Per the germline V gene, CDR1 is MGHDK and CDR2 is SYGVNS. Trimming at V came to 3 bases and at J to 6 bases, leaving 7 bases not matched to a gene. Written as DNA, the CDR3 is TGTGCCAGCAGTGAGACAGGGGTAAGGGGCGAGCAGTACTTC. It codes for CASSETGVRGEQYF.

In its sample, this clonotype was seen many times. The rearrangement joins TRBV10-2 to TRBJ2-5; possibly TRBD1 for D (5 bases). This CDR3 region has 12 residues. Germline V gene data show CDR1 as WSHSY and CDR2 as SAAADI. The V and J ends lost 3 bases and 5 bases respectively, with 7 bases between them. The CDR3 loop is CASSEPGETQYF. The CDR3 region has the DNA TGCGCCAGCAGTGAACCAGGGGAGACCCAGTACTTC.

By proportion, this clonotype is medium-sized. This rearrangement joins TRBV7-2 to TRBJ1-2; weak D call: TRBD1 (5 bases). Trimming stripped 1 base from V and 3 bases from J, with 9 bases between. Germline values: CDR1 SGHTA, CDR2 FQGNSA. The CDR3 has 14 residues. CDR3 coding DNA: TGTGCCAGCAGCTTAGGGGTACAGGACTATGGCTACACCTTC. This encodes CASSLGVQDYGYTF.

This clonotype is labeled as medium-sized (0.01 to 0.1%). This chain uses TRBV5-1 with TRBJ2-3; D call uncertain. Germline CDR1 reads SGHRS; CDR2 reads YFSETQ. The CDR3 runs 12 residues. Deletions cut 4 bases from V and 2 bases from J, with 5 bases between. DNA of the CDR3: TGCGCCAGCAGCCTCAACACAGATACGCAGTATTTT. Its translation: CASSLNTDTQYF.

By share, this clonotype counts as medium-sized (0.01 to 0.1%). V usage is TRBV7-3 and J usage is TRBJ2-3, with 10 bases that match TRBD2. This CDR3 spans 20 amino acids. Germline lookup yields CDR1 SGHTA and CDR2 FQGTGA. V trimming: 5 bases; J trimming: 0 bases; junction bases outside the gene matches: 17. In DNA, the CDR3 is TGTGCCAGCAGCCCCACCCCCCTAGCGGGAGTCCATCGGAGCACAGATACGCAGTATTTT. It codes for CASSPTPLAGVHRSTDTQYF.

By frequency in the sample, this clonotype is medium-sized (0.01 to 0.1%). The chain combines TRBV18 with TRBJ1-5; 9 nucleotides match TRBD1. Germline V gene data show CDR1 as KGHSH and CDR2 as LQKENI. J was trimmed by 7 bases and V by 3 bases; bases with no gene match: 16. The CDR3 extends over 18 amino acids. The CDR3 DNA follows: TGTGCCAGCTCACCCGGAGCAAGAGGACAGGGGTTTAAACAGCCCCAGCATTTT. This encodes CASSPGARGQGFKQPQHF.

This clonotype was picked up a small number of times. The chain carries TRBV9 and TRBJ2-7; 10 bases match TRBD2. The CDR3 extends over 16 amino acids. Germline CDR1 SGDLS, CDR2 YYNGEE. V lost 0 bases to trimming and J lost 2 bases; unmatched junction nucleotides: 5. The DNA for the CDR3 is TGTGCCAGCAGCGTAGGAGCTAGCGGGGGCCCCTACGAGCAGTACTTC. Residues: CASSVGASGGPYEQYF.

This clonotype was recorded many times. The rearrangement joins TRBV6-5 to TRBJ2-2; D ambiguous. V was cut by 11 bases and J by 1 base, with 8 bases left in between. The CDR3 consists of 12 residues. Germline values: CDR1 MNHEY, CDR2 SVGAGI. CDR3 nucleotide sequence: TGTGCCGCGAGTGAGAACACCGGGGAGCTGTTTTTT. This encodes CAASENTGELFF.